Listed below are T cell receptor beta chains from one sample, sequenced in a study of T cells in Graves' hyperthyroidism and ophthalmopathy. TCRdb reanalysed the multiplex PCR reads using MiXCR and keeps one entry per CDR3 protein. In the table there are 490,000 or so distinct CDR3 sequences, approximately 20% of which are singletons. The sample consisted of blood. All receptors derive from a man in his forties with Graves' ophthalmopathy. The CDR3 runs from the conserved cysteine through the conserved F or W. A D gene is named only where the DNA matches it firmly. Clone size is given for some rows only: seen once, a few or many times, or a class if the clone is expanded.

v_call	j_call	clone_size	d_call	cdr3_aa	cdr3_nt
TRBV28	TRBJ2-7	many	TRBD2	CASSFRLAGLYEQYF	TGTGCCAGCAGTTTTCGACTAGCGGGATTGTACGAGCAGTACTTC
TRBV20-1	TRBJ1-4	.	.	CSAPPADRQATNEKLFF	TGCAGTGCTCCACCCGCGGACAGACAAGCAACTAATGAAAAACTGTTTTTT
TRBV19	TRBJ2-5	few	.	CASSIGTAIEETQYF	TGTGCCAGTAGTATAGGGACAGCTATCGAAGAGACCCAGTACTTC
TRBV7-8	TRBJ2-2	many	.	CASSTGTDTGELFF	TGTGCCAGCAGCACGGGTACAGACACCGGGGAGCTGTTTTTT
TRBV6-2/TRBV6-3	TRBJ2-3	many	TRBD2	CASSRVLTSGRTDTQYF	TGTGCCAGCAGTCGGGTCCTCACTAGCGGCCGCACAGATACGCAGTATTTT
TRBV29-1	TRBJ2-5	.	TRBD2	CSVYGTSGSKTQYF	TGCAGCGTGTACGGGACTAGCGGGAGTAAGACCCAGTACTTC
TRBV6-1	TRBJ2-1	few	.	CASRGGLLSSYNEQFF	TGTGCCAGCAGGGGGGGCCTGCTGAGCTCCTACAATGAGCAGTTCTTC
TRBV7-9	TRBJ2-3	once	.	CASSATSSSTDTQYF	TGTGCCAGCAGCGCAACTAGTTCGAGCACAGATACGCAGTATTTT
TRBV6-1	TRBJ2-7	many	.	CASDRTSYEQYF	TGTGCCAGCGATAGGACCTCCTACGAGCAGTACTTC
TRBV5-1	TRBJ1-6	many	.	CASSLGTDSPLHF	TGCGCCAGCAGCTTGGGGACGGATTCACCCCTCCACTTT
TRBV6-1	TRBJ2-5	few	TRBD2	CASSYESPGGTQYF	TGTGCCAGCAGTTACGAGTCTCCGGGAGGGACCCAGTACTTC
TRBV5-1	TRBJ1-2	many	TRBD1	CASSDGTGSYGYTF	TGCGCCAGCAGCGACGGGACAGGGAGCTATGGCTACACCTTC
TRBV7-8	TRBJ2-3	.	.	CASSNKPTDTQYF	TGTGCCAGCAGTAACAAGCCGACAGATACGCAGTATTTT
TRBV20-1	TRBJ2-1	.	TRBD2	CSGEGGGYNEQFF	TGCAGTGGGGAGGGCGGGGGGTACAATGAGCAGTTCTTC
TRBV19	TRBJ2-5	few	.	CASSLPEGRETQYF	TGTGCCAGTAGTCTACCGGAGGGCCGGGAGACCCAGTACTTC
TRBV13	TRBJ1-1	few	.	CASSSADTEAFF	TGTGCCAGCAGCTCGGCGGACACTGAAGCTTTCTTT
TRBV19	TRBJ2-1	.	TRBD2	CASSIGGGRRNEQFF	TGTGCCAGTAGTATCGGGGGCGGGAGGCGTAATGAGCAGTTCTTC
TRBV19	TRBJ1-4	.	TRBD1	CASSTALSGTDGEKLFF	TGTGCCAGTAGTACCGCCCTATCCGGGACAGACGGTGAAAAACTGTTTTTT